Below, one TCR beta chain is given with its context. The PCR ran on 60 Vbeta and 13 Jbeta primers. The assay was immunoSEQ multiplex PCR, and TCRdb's table has in-frame clones only and misses some. The sample holds about 170,000 clones, more than 80% seen once. This entry comes from a study of cytomegalovirus exposure and HLA in healthy donors. Specimen: PBMCs. The receptor comes from a woman between 18 and 30 years old in good health and CMV-seronegative.

The CDR3 reads CASRLEGGNYGYTF. CDR3 coding DNA: TGTGCCAGCAGATTAGAAGGGGGAAACTATGGCTACACCTTC. V and J are TRBV6-1 and TRBJ1-2; possible D gene TRBD1, 6 bases. This CDR3 spans 14 amino acids. V was trimmed by 6 bases and J by 2 bases, leaving 13 bases between them. From germline, CDR1 is MNHNS and CDR2 SASEGT.